This passage covers 24 T cell receptor beta chains from one sample sequenced in a study of early T cells in non-severe SARS-CoV-2 infection. TCRdb used MiXCR to reprocess the 5' RACE reads, holding one entry per CDR3 protein. Among more than 75,000 distinct CDR3 sequences listed, approximately 14% were seen once. Source material: whole blood. The receptors come from an adult who was a healthcare worker with PCR-confirmed SARS-CoV-2 infection or an uninfected control (not recorded which).

The CDR3 protein is CATDPGQAQGYGYTF. The DNA of the CDR3 is TGTGCCACCGATCCCGGACAGGCGCAAGGATATGGCTACACCTTC. The V call is TRBV7-8, the J call TRBJ1-2; TRBD1 matches at 7 bases. This CDR3 spans 15 amino acids. Germline trimming cut 10 bases from V and 5 bases from J; bases unmatched to any gene: 16. Germline loops: CDR1 SGHVS, CDR2 FQNEAQ. Full variable domain (rest looked up from reference TRBV7-8 and TRBJ1-2): GAGVSQSPRYKVAKRGQDVALRCDPISGHVSLFWYQQALGQGPEFLTYFQNEAQLDKSGLPSDRFFAERPEGSVSTLKIQRTQQEDSAVYLCATDPGQAQGYGYTFGSGTRLTVV.

In this sample, this clonotype turned up many times. This chain links TRBV6-1 with TRBJ2-7; possibly TRBD2 for D (5 bases). The CDR3 runs to 14 residues. V lost 7 bases to trimming and J lost 2 bases, with 15 bases between them. Germline V lookup: CDR1 MNHNS, CDR2 SASEGT. CDR3 amino acids: CASIPSIGTYEQYF. CDR3 nucleotide sequence: TGTGCCAGCATCCCGAGTATCGGGACCTACGAGCAGTACTTC.

This clonotype occurred a few times. The rearrangement joins TRBV4-2 to TRBJ2-5; D is uncertain. Germline assignment: CDR1 LGHNA and CDR2 YNFKEQ. The CDR3 totals 15 residues. V was cut by 0 bases and J by 1 base, with 9 bases left in between. The CDR3 protein is CASSQDVGFQETQYF. The CDR3 bases are TGTGCCAGCAGCCAAGATGTGGGGTTCCAAGAGACCCAGTACTTC.

There are many counts of this clonotype. The rearrangement uses TRBV4-1 and TRBJ2-7; 7 bases match TRBD1. V was clipped by 4 bases and J by 0 bases; unmatched bases: 6. The CDR3 covers 15 residues. The germline gives CDR1 MGHRA, CDR2 YSYEKL. CDR3 nucleotide sequence: TGCGCCAGCAGCCCTGTCGGGGACAGCTCCTACGAGCAGTACTTC. Protein: CASSPVGDSSYEQYF.

This clonotype was seen more than once but under ten times. The CDR3 loop is CASSDEKLFF. Written as DNA, the CDR3 is TGTGCCAGCAGTGATGAAAAACTGTTTTTT. The chain is built from TRBV28 and TRBJ1-4; no clear D. Trimming left V 5 bases short and J 6 bases short, with 1 base between. The germline V gene has CDR1 MDHEN and CDR2 SYDVKM. This CDR3 has 10 residues.

This clonotype was recorded a few times. V is TRBV30 and J is TRBJ1-4; the D is unclear. This CDR3 contains 12 residues. Trimming cost V 2 bases and J 5 bases, with 6 bases left between them. CDR1 is GTSNPN, CDR2 SVGIG, per germline (reference sequence). CDR3 sequence (DNA): TGTGCCTGGAGTCCCGGGAATGAAAAACTGTTTTTT. Its protein is CAWSPGNEKLFF.

This clonotype came up many times. The chain uses TRBV7-2 and TRBJ2-1; 11 bases line up with TRBD1. V gave up 4 bases and J gave up 8 bases; unmatched junction bases: 7. The CDR3 sequence is 15 residues long. Germline-derived CDR1 and CDR2 are SGHTA and FQGNSA. CDR3 loop: CASSYPGTGGYEQFF. CDR3 coding DNA: TGTGCCAGCAGCTACCCCGGGACAGGGGGTTATGAGCAGTTCTTC.

This chain connects TRBV27 to TRBJ2-1; 9 bases are shared with TRBD2. CDR1 and CDR2 from the germline V gene are MNHEY and SMNVEV (reference sequence). The CDR3 is 18 residues long. V was pared by 1 base and J by 2 bases, with 9 bases of the junction left unmatched. CDR3 amino acids: CASSLYPSGAPPYNEQFF. The CDR3 DNA is TGTGCCAGCAGTTTATATCCTAGCGGGGCACCCCCCTACAATGAGCAGTTCTTC.

J is TRBJ2-1 and V is TRBV4-2, with 8 positions matching TRBD2. Germline V CDR1 and CDR2: LGHNA, YNFKEQ. CDR3 length: 16 residues. V trimming: 0 bases; J trimming: 5 bases; junction bases outside the gene matches: 6. CDR3 in DNA: TGTGCCAGCAGCCAAGACGCGGGGACTAGTCACAATGAGCAGTTCTTC. Residues: CASSQDAGTSHNEQFF.

This clonotype was picked up many times. The CDR3 DNA follows: TGCAGTGCTAGGCAGACGGACACTTATGGCTACACCTTC. It yields the protein CSARQTDTYGYTF. V is TRBV20-1 and J is TRBJ1-2, with D perhaps TRBD1 (5 bases). Trimming stripped 3 bases from V and 5 bases from J, with 13 bases between. The CDR3 has 13 amino acids. CDR1 and CDR2 from the germline V gene are DFQATT and SNEGSKA (reference sequence).

There are a few counts of this clonotype. The chain employs TRBV28 and TRBJ1-1, with 7 bases identical to TRBD1. The CDR3 loop spans 14 amino acids. CDR1 is MDHEN and CDR2 is SYDVKM in the germline V gene. V was pared by 4 bases and J by 10 bases, with 12 bases of the junction left unmatched. The CDR3 DNA follows: TGTGCCAGCAGTTGGTGGGTGGCAGGGGGACGAGCTTTCTTT. The encoded protein is CASSWWVAGGRAFF.

This clonotype turned up a few times. V and J are TRBV5-1 and TRBJ2-3; no clear D gene. CDR1 is SGHRS and CDR2 is YFSETQ in the germline V gene. V gave up 0 bases and J gave up 2 bases, with 10 bases separating them. The CDR3 sequence is 15 residues long. The CDR3 DNA reads TGCGCCAGCAGCTTGGCCACCTCCTACACAGATACGCAGTATTTT. Translation gives CASSLATSYTDTQYF.

The chain links TRBV20-1 to TRBJ2-7; tentatively, D is TRBD1 (6 bases). V lost 1 base and J lost 0, with 13 bases in between. The CDR3 loop spans 15 amino acids. Germline CDR1 reads DFQATT; CDR2 reads SNEGSKA (reference sequence). CDR3 DNA sequence: TGCAGTGCTAGAGGCCGCACAGGGTTCTCCTACGAGCAGTACTTC. As protein: CSARGRTGFSYEQYF.

This chain links TRBV7-6 with TRBJ1-5, with 7 bases matching TRBD1. The CDR3 loop spans 15 amino acids. The ends lost 4 bases at V and 0 bases at J; junction bases unmatched: 3. Germline CDR1 reads SGHVS; CDR2 reads FNYEAQ. The CDR3 region has the DNA TGTGCCAGCAGCTCGGGACAGTATAGCAATCAGCCCCAGCATTTT. It encodes CASSSGQYSNQPQHF.

Note on this clonotype: At one end the junction does not follow the germline gene, possibly because of a read error. V usage is TRBV20-1 and J usage is TRBJ2-4; no firm D call. The CDR3 loop spans 15 amino acids. Looked up from germline, CDR1 is DFQATT and CDR2 is SNEGSKA (reference sequence). CDR3 DNA sequence: TGCAGTGCTAGAGATACGAGACGGTCGATCCCTCGGTGGGACTTC. Amino acids: CSARDTRRSIPRWDF.

This clonotype has just a few counts. This chain links TRBV18 with TRBJ1-2, with D uncertain. CDR3 size: 11 residues. CDR1 KGHSH and CDR2 LQKENI come from the germline V gene. V was pared by 8 bases and J by 4 bases, with 8 bases between. This chain's CDR3 is CASRGSYGYTF. CDR3 bases: TGTGCCAGCCGGGGAAGCTATGGCTACACCTTC.

The CDR3 sequence is CASSEMTGEVKNIQYF. The DNA of the CDR3 is TGTGCCAGCAGTGAAATGACAGGGGAAGTCAAAAACATTCAGTACTTC. This chain links TRBV28 with TRBJ2-4; 8 bases line up with TRBD1. The germline gives CDR1 MDHEN, CDR2 SYDVKM. The CDR3 is 16 amino acids. J lost 3 bases, V lost 5 bases, and 9 bases had no gene match.

This clonotype was counted at least ten times. V gene TRBV28 combines with J gene TRBJ2-7; D uncertain. CDR1 and CDR2 from the germline V gene are MDHEN and SYDVKM. V gave up 4 bases and J gave up 0 bases, with 19 bases separating them. The CDR3 covers 17 residues. In DNA, the CDR3 is TGTGCCAGCAGTTCAACCTATTCAGGTTTAAGCTCCTACGAGCAGTACTTC. It codes for CASSSTYSGLSSYEQYF.

The rearrangement joins TRBV20-1 to TRBJ2-5, with D possibly being TRBD1 (5 bases). The V and J ends lost 4 bases and 8 bases respectively, with 17 bases between them. Germline lookup yields CDR1 DFQATT and CDR2 SNEGSKA (reference sequence). The CDR3 runs to 13 residues. The CDR3 is CSATSRQSITQYF. The CDR3 coding sequence is TGCAGTGCTACAAGTAGACAGTCTATTACCCAGTACTTC.

This clonotype was observed a handful of times. The chain has TRBV29-1 and TRBJ2-5; 11 nucleotides line up with TRBD2. The germline gives CDR1 SQVTM, CDR2 ANQGSEA. The CDR3 runs 13 residues. V gave up 7 bases and J gave up 2 bases; unmatched junction bases: 3. CDR3 DNA sequence: TGCAGCGAACTAGCGGGGGATCAAGAGACCCAGTACTTC. This translates into CSELAGDQETQYF.

This clonotype was found many times. The J gene is TRBJ1-1, the V gene TRBV7-9; D perhaps matches TRBD1 (6 bases). Germline V gives CDR1 SEHNR, CDR2 FQNEAQ (reference sequence). V lost 5 bases and J 1 base, leaving 14 bases between the germline ends. The length of the CDR3 is 15 residues. The chain's CDR3 is CASSTDSWENTEAFF. Here the CDR3 DNA reads TGTGCCAGCAGCACGGACAGCTGGGAGAACACTGAAGCTTTCTTT.

This clonotype came up a few times. In DNA, the CDR3 is TGTGCCAGCAGCCAAGGACGAAAAACCGGGGAGCTGTTTTTT. Its protein product is CASSQGRKTGELFF. The chain couples TRBV3-1 to TRBJ2-2; no clear D. This CDR3 comprises 14 residues. V lost 1 base and J 5 bases, leaving 8 bases between the germline ends. The germline V gene encodes CDR1 LGHDT and CDR2 YNNKEL (reference sequence).

This clonotype was counted a few times. V usage is TRBV9 and J usage is TRBJ1-1; no clear D gene. Germline V gives CDR1 SGDLS, CDR2 YYNGEE. V lost 2 bases and J 1 base, leaving 6 bases between the germline ends. The CDR3 spans 13 residues. CDR3 region: CASSVTENTEAFF. CDR3 coding DNA: TGTGCCAGCAGCGTTACGGAGAACACTGAAGCTTTCTTT.

The chain couples TRBV30 to TRBJ1-5; D might be TRBD1 (5 bases). The CDR3 consists of 15 residues. Trimming stripped 4 bases from V and 1 base from J, with 14 bases between. Germline CDR1 and CDR2: GTSNPN and SVGIG (reference sequence). CDR3 coding DNA: TGTGCCTGGACAACCGACAGTGAGAGCAATCAGCCCCAGCATTTT. Residues: CAWTTDSESNQPQHF.